The 32 T cell receptor beta chains in this list originate from one sample, sequenced in a study of T cells in women clearing cervical HPV infection. Produced via immunoSEQ multiplex PCR; TCRdb's table is partial and in-frame only. This repertoire comprises 9,000 to 15,000 clones; its ten largest clones make up roughly 25%. The sequenced material came from blood buffy coat. These receptors were collected from a woman aged 18 to 75 with a cervical HPV16 infection that either progressed to CIN3+ or cleared (not recorded which).

Partial CDR3 DNA: TGCAGTGCCCAGAGGGGGTTTGACACTGAA. This sequence encodes CSAQRGFDTE. The whole CDR3 is CSAQRGFDTEAFF. V and J are TRBV20-1 and TRBJ1-1; maybe TRBD1 (6 bases). The CDR3 end is not reached by the read, which stops 3 residues before it; the germline J gene fills it in. Germline-derived CDR1 and CDR2 are DFQATT and SNEGSKA (reference sequence). This CDR3 is 13 amino acids long. V was pared by 6 bases and J by 3 bases, with 14 bases between.

Note on this clone: Read coverage stops 3 residues before the CDR3 terminus; the germline J gene supplies the remainder. J is TRBJ1-2 and V is TRBV10-1; D is ambiguous. Germline CDR1 WNHNN, CDR2 SYGVQD (reference sequence). The CDR3 has 13 residues. V gave up 3 bases and J gave up 0 bases, with 5 bases separating them. CDR3 DNA (partial): TGCGCCAGCAGTGACCGTACTAACTATGGC. It is translated as CASSDRTNYG. The full CDR3 is CASSDRTNYGYTF.

Concerning this clone itself: The read terminates 3 residues before the CDR3 end, so the remaining end is supplied by the germline J gene. The chain has TRBV29-1 and TRBJ1-1; TRBD1 might be the D (5 bases). The CDR3 consists of 13 residues. CDR1 and CDR2 from the germline V gene are SQVTM and ANQGSEA. V was cut by 6 bases and J by 3 bases, with 14 bases left in between. This CDR3 reads CSVRGDTDTEAFF. The sequenced CDR3 bases are TGCAGCGTGAGGGGCGATACTGACACTGAA.

About this clone itself: With the read ending 3 residues before the CDR3 end, the germline J gene is used to fill in that end. This chain links TRBV10-3 with TRBJ1-5; D is unresolved. Deletions cut 4 bases from V and 5 bases from J, with 12 bases between. CDR1 ENHRY and CDR2 SYGVKD come from the germline V gene. The CDR3 totals 14 residues. This CDR3 reads CAISGDRGDQPQHF. The sequenced part of the CDR3 DNA is TGTGCCATCAGTGGCGACCGGGGAGATCAGCCC.

Concerning this clone itself: The read ends 3 residues early relative to the CDR3; the germline J gene fills the gap. V is TRBV5-1 and J is TRBJ2-6; D gene ambiguous. This CDR3 spans 14 amino acids. In germline, CDR1 is SGHRS, CDR2 YFSETQ. V lost 0 bases, J lost 2 bases, and 3 bases lay in between. CDR3 DNA, as far as it was read: TGCGCCAGCAGCTTGGTTACTGGGGCCAACGTC. Amino acids: CASSLVTGANV. The CDR3 in its entirety is CASSLVTGANVLTF.

Comment on this clone: The DNA ends 3 residues before the CDR3 does, and the rest of the CDR3 is filled in from the germline J gene. J is TRBJ2-5 and V is TRBV11-3, with D perhaps being TRBD1 or TRBD2 (5 bases each). Germline assignment: CDR1 SGHNT and CDR2 YENEEA. V lost 5 bases, J lost 0 bases, and 7 bases lay in between. CDR3 size: 13 residues. CDR3 region: CASSRGDQETQYF. The CDR3 DNA, read in part, is TGTGCCAGCAGCCGAGGGGACCAAGAGACC.

Comments on this clone: One end of the junction fails to match germline, which may point to a read error. The read finishes 3 residues shy of the CDR3 end, and the germline J gene is used to complete it. The chain has TRBV2 and TRBJ2-3; D is unresolved. CDR3 length equals 13 residues. Germline lookup yields CDR1 SNHLY and CDR2 FYNNEI. Partial CDR3 DNA: TGTGCCAGCAGTGTAACGAGCACAGAGACG. Protein sequence: CASSVTSTET. The CDR3, in full, reads CASSVTSTETQYF.

On this clone itself: The read halts 3 residues ahead of the CDR3 end, with the missing end drawn from the germline J gene. V usage is TRBV30 and J usage is TRBJ2-7, with 7 bases identical to TRBD1. The CDR3 runs to 13 residues. Per the germline V gene, CDR1 is GTSNPN and CDR2 is SVGIG (reference sequence). Losses at the gene ends were 4 bases for V and 2 bases for J; bases not matched to a gene: 5. The CDR3 sequence is CAWTRDSPYEQYF. The part of the CDR3 DNA that was read is TGTGCCTGGACCCGGGACAGTCCCTACGAG.

In regard to this clone: Sequencing ends 3 residues short of the CDR3 end; the germline J gene provides the rest. The chain has TRBV7-3 and TRBJ2-4, with D possibly being TRBD1 (6 bases). V lost 5 bases and J lost 0, with 17 bases in between. CDR3 length equals 17 residues. Germline assignment: CDR1 SGHTA and CDR2 FQGTGA. Here the CDR3 reads CASSPNHLGAAKNIQYF. Incomplete CDR3 DNA: TGTGCCAGCAGCCCCAATCACCTGGGGGCAGCCAAAAACATT.

The CDR3 bases that were read are TGCGCCAGCAGCGAGGGGTCGGTGGAGACC. Translation: CASSEGSVET. The entire CDR3 reads CASSEGSVETQYF. V is TRBV5-1 and J is TRBJ2-5, with D possibly called TRBD1 or TRBD2 (5 bases each). The read gets to within 3 residues of the CDR3 end, and the germline J gene fills in the rest. The CDR3 runs 13 residues. The V gene lost 4 bases and the J gene lost 5 bases, with 12 bases spanning the gap. From germline, CDR1 is SGHRS and CDR2 YFSETQ.

Notes on this clone: With the read ending 3 residues before the CDR3 end, the germline J gene is used to fill in that end. This sequence joins TRBV28 and TRBJ2-7, with 10 bases that match TRBD2. The CDR3 contains 15 residues. CDR1 and CDR2 (germline): MDHEN, SYDVKM. V trimming: 8 bases; J trimming: 4 bases; junction bases outside the gene matches: 11. The CDR3 DNA, read in part, is TGTGCCAGCGGACAGCCGGCTAGCGGGAGTTACGAG. Translated: CASGQPASGSYE. The CDR3 in full is CASGQPASGSYEQYF.

Regarding this clone: The read ends 3 residues before the CDR3 terminus; that terminus is restored from the germline J gene. The rearrangement joins TRBV9 to TRBJ2-1; the match to TRBD1 covers 8 bases. V was pared by 1 base and J by 9 bases, with 3 bases of the junction left unmatched. The V gene's germline CDR1 is SGDLS and CDR2 YYNGEE. This CDR3 is built from 13 residues. CDR3 region: CASSVTGGPEQFF. The DNA read from the CDR3 is TGTGCCAGCAGCGTAACAGGGGGGCCTGAG.

As regards this clone: The CDR3 end lies 3 residues beyond the end of the read and is filled in from the germline J gene. This rearrangement joins TRBV20-1 to TRBJ2-7, with TRBD2 as a possible D gene (5 bases). This CDR3 contains 15 residues. The germline CDR1 and CDR2 sequences are DFQATT and SNEGSKA (reference sequence). V lost 3 bases and J 5 bases, leaving 20 bases between the germline ends. CDR3 protein: CSASFRRPERDEQYF. CDR3 DNA, as far as it was read: TGCAGTGCTAGTTTCCGGAGGCCAGAGAGGGACGAG.

Regarding this clone: The CDR3 goes on 3 residues after the read ends, and that part is filled in from the germline J gene. The chain uses TRBV5-4 and TRBJ1-1, with 8 bases matching TRBD1. The junction had 3 bases not matched to a gene; V was cut back by 0 bases and J by 5 bases. The germline V gene encodes CDR1 SGHNT and CDR2 YYREEE (reference sequence). There are 14 residues in the CDR3. CDR3 sequence: CASSLDRGRTEAFF. The DNA read from the CDR3 is TGTGCCAGCAGCTTGGACAGGGGGAGGACTGAA.

The CDR3 sequence is CATSGPGQGARKLFF. Incomplete CDR3 DNA: TGTGCCACCAGCGGACCGGGACAGGGGGCGCGAAAA. This rearrangement joins TRBV15 to TRBJ1-4; TRBD1 aligns across 12 bases. Sequencing ends 3 residues short of the CDR3 end; the germline J gene provides the rest. With V trimmed by 5 bases and J by 10 bases, 8 bases remained unmatched. The CDR3 length is 15 residues. Germline CDR1 and CDR2: LNHNV and YYDKDF (reference sequence).

Concerning this clone itself: The read comes to an end 3 residues before the CDR3 does, leaving the germline J gene to fill in the end. The chain is built from TRBV28 and TRBJ1-3; D gene unclear. The CDR3 is made up of 13 amino acids. Deletions cut 10 bases from V and 1 base from J, with 11 bases between. From germline, CDR1 is MDHEN and CDR2 SYDVKM. The covered CDR3 bases are TGTGCCACCCGGACGGGGTCTGGAAACACC. Amino acids: CATRTGSGNT. The full-length CDR3 reads as CATRTGSGNTIYF.

A note on this clone: Read data end 3 residues before the CDR3 end; the end is taken from the germline J gene. The chain has TRBV12-3 or TRBV12-4 and TRBJ1-5; D gene unclear. With 6 bases removed from V and 3 bases from J, the gap between germline ends came to 12 bases. This CDR3 comprises 14 residues. The CDR3 is CASSGLSSNQPQHF. CDR3 DNA, as far as it was read: TGTGCCAGCAGCGGACTGTCGTCCAATCAGCCC.

Remarks on this clone: The read finishes 3 residues shy of the CDR3 end, and the germline J gene is used to complete it. The rearrangement joins TRBV29-1 to TRBJ2-3; the D is unclear. V gave up 7 bases and J gave up 0 bases, with 11 bases separating them. In germline, CDR1 is SQVTM, CDR2 ANQGSEA. The CDR3 has 13 amino acids. CDR3 DNA (partial): TGCAGCGCAAGAGAGGCTAGCACAGATACG. Amino acids: CSAREASTDT. The whole CDR3 region reads CSAREASTDTQYF.

As for this clone: The CDR3 is cut off 3 residues early in the read; its end comes from the germline J gene. The J gene is TRBJ1-1, the V gene TRBV20-1; 7 nucleotides line up with TRBD1. The germline CDR1 and CDR2 sequences are DFQATT and SNEGSKA (reference sequence). The CDR3 is 14 residues long. Trimming took 6 bases from V and 1 from J; bases not matched to a gene: 8. The sequenced part of the CDR3 DNA is TGCAGTGCCCCAACCAAGGGGGCGAACACTGAA. Its translation: CSAPTKGANTE. The full CDR3 is CSAPTKGANTEAFF.

This clone is medium-sized by frequency. The CDR3 end falls 3 residues outside the read, so it is completed with the germline J gene. The rearrangement links TRBV7-3 to TRBJ1-5; 8 bases agree with TRBD1. Germline V lookup: CDR1 SGHTA, CDR2 FQGTGA. The CDR3 runs 13 residues. The J segment lost 7 bases and the V segment lost 4 bases, leaving 3 bases of the junction unmatched. The sequenced part of the CDR3 DNA is TGTGCCAGCAGCTCCACAGGGGGACAGCCC. It yields the protein CASSSTGGQP. The entire CDR3 sequence reads CASSSTGGQPQHF.

To note about this clone: The read ends 3 residues before the CDR3 terminus; that terminus is restored from the germline J gene. This chain links TRBV25-1 with TRBJ2-2; 8 bases align to TRBD1. The CDR3 spans 16 residues. CDR1 and CDR2 (germline): MGHDK, SYGVNS. V trimming: 3 bases; J trimming: 0 bases; junction bases outside the gene matches: 3. The chain's CDR3 is CASSDRTGPNTGELFF. Incomplete CDR3 DNA: TGTGCCAGCAGTGATAGGACAGGGCCGAACACCGGGGAG.

Concerning this clone: With the read ending 3 residues before the CDR3 end, the germline J gene is used to fill in that end. This chain links TRBV7-6 with TRBJ2-1; TRBD2 might be the D (6 bases). Germline V gene data show CDR1 as SGHVS and CDR2 as FNYEAQ. V dropped 8 bases and J dropped 6 bases, with 11 bases sitting between them. CDR3 size: 12 residues. Incomplete CDR3 DNA: TGTGCCAGCTCGGCCGGGGGCAATGAG. Its protein product is CASSAGGNE. In full, the CDR3 is CASSAGGNEQFF.

As for this clone: The read gets to within 3 residues of the CDR3 end, and the germline J gene fills in the rest. The rearrangement uses TRBV5-1 and TRBJ1-2; D possibly corresponds to TRBD1 (5 bases). The germline V gene encodes CDR1 SGHRS and CDR2 YFSETQ. The CDR3 extends over 14 amino acids. V lost 4 bases, J lost 1 base, and 11 bases lay in between. Here the CDR3 reads CASSPTDNNYGYTF. CDR3 bases read: TGCGCCAGCAGCCCTACGGACAATAACTATGGC.

Turning to this clone: The CDR3 end lies 3 residues beyond the end of the read and is filled in from the germline J gene. This sequence joins TRBV7-9 and TRBJ1-3; D unclear. V dropped 0 bases and J dropped 1 base, with 4 bases sitting between them. Germline CDR1 is SEHNR and CDR2 is FQNEAQ (reference sequence). CDR3 length: 14 residues. The part of the CDR3 DNA that was read is TGTGCCAGCAGCTTAGCAGCTTCTGGAAACACC. As protein: CASSLAASGNT. The CDR3 in its entirety is CASSLAASGNTIYF. The entire variable domain, with the rest obtained from reference TRBV7-9 and TRBJ1-3, is as follows: DTGVSQNPRHKITKRGQNVTFRCDPISEHNRLYWYRQTLGQGPEFLTYFQNEAQLEKSRLLSDRFSAERPKGSFSTLEIQRTEQGDSAMYLCASSLAASGNTIYFGEGSWLTVV.

Concerning this clone itself: The sequenced fragment ends 3 residues before the CDR3 boundary, so the rest is inferred from the germline J gene. The J gene is TRBJ2-6, the V gene TRBV30, with 11 bases lining up with TRBD2. The germline V gene encodes CDR1 GTSNPN and CDR2 SVGIG (reference sequence). The CDR3 contains 16 residues. V gave up 4 bases and J gave up 0 bases; unmatched junction bases: 2. The CDR3 loop is CAWTSGGYSGANVLTF. Partial CDR3 DNA: TGTGCCTGGACTAGCGGGGGGTACTCTGGGGCCAACGTC.

Comment on this clone: The missing CDR3 end, 3 residues past where the read stops, is filled in from the germline J gene. The rearrangement joins TRBV20-1 to TRBJ2-7, with D perhaps TRBD2 (5 bases). The CDR3 covers 15 residues. The germline CDR1 and CDR2 sequences are DFQATT and SNEGSKA (reference sequence). Trimming cost V 3 bases and J 0 bases, with 15 bases left between them. The DNA read from the CDR3 is TGCAGTGCTAGGTTAGTTGAGGGCCACTCCTACGAG. Translating gives CSARLVEGHSYE. In full, the CDR3 reads CSARLVEGHSYEQYF.

This clone is identified as medium-sized from frequency. The sequence runs out 3 residues before the end of the CDR3; the remainder is reconstructed from the germline J gene. The chain combines TRBV18 with TRBJ2-1, with D possibly TRBD1 on 6 matching bases. Germline V gene sequence: CDR1 KGHSH, CDR2 LQKENI. This CDR3 has 15 amino acids. The V and J ends lost 3 bases and 0 bases respectively, with 9 bases between them. The chain's CDR3 is CASSPGQSSYNEQFF. The sequenced CDR3 bases are TGTGCCAGCTCACCTGGACAGTCCTCCTACAATGAG.

The CDR3 sequence is CASRSTGLNTEAFF. The sequenced part of the CDR3 DNA is TGTGCCAGCAGATCGACGGGGTTGAACACTGAA. The rearrangement links TRBV7-9 to TRBJ1-1; D is unclear. The read finishes 3 residues shy of the CDR3 end, and the germline J gene is used to complete it. CDR3 length: 14 residues. V gave up 6 bases and J gave up 0 bases, with 11 bases separating them. CDR1 and CDR2 (germline): SEHNR, FQNEAQ (reference sequence).

Notes on this clone: Sequencing ends 3 residues short of the CDR3 end; the germline J gene provides the rest. V and J are TRBV5-1 and TRBJ2-6; a possible D gene is TRBD1 (6 bases). Trimming stripped 1 base from V and 2 bases from J, with 13 bases between. The CDR3 runs to 17 residues. CDR1 SGHRS and CDR2 YFSETQ come from the germline V gene. Partial CDR3 DNA: TGCGCCAGCAGCTTGTATCAGGGGAGTGCTGGGGCCAACGTC. This encodes CASSLYQGSAGANV. The entire CDR3 protein reads CASSLYQGSAGANVLTF.

As regards this clone: The sequence runs out 3 residues before the end of the CDR3; the remainder is reconstructed from the germline J gene. V usage is TRBV7-2 and J usage is TRBJ2-7; 11 bases match TRBD2. Germline CDR1 SGHTA, CDR2 FQGNSA. The CDR3 length is 15 residues. V was pared by 3 bases and J by 3 bases, with 4 bases of the junction left unmatched. The covered CDR3 bases are TGTGCCAGCAGCTTCCTAGCGGGGGGAGTCTACGAG. It specifies CASSFLAGGVYE. The full CDR3 protein reads CASSFLAGGVYEQYF.

The sequenced part of the CDR3 DNA is TGCGCCAGCAGCTTGGATCCAGGGGGAACCTACAATGAG. Translating it yields CASSLDPGGTYNE. In full, the CDR3 reads CASSLDPGGTYNEQFF. The rearrangement links TRBV5-1 to TRBJ2-1, with 7 bases aligning to TRBD1. Read coverage stops 3 residues before the CDR3 terminus; the germline J gene supplies the remainder. The CDR3 has 16 residues. CDR1 is SGHRS and CDR2 is YFSETQ in the germline V gene. The ends lost 0 bases at V and 2 bases at J; junction bases unmatched: 5.

Remarks on this clone: The CDR3 end falls 3 residues outside the read, so it is completed with the germline J gene. V gene TRBV5-1 combines with J gene TRBJ1-1; TRBD1 matches at 7 bases. The junction had 8 bases not matched to a gene; V was cut back by 3 bases and J by 0 bases. Germline assignment: CDR1 SGHRS and CDR2 YFSETQ. The length of the CDR3 is 16 residues. The CDR3 DNA, read in part, is TGCGCCAGCAGCTCGGTGGGAGGGGGCATGAACACTGAA. It specifies CASSSVGGGMNTE. The full CDR3 protein reads CASSSVGGGMNTEAFF.